This note documents a single T cell receptor (beta chain) sequence. Its antigen is undetermined. This sample also contains other DNA sequences that code for the same CDR3. This specimen comes from a study of EBV T-cell therapy then PD-1 blockade in nasopharyngeal carcinoma. Trimming took 4 bases from V and 2 from J, leaving 8 bases between them. The germline CDR1 and CDR2 sequences are SGHTA and FQGTGA. The CDR3 is made up of 13 amino acids. This table comes from immunoSEQ multiplex PCR, and its TCRdb copy is limited to in-frame clones, with some not included. The sample holds about 20,000 clones, roughly 84% seen once. Treatment denoted: AdE1-LMPpoly-expanded autologous EBV-specific T-cell therapy followed by anti-PD-1 nivolumab.

The receptor comes from a middle-aged man with nasopharyngeal carcinoma. The rearrangement links TRBV7-3 to TRBJ1-2; weak D call: TRBD1 (5 bases). This sample comprised CD8+ T cells from blood, obtained at approximately day 30 from a patient whose treatment included autologous EBV-specific T cells and nivolumab. The CDR3 region has the DNA TGTGCCAGCAGCTCGGACACCAACTATGGCTACACCTTC. It encodes CASSSDTNYGYTF.